These 32 T cell receptor beta chains originate from one sample sequenced in a study of cytomegalovirus exposure and HLA in healthy donors. The study ran its PCR with 60 Vbeta and 13 Jbeta primers. Sequencing was performed with immunoSEQ multiplex PCR; in TCRdb, only in-frame clones are kept and a portion is missing. The table lists around 160,000 clones, 75% of them singletons. Source material: PBMCs. All receptors derive from a woman aged 40 to 50 in good health and CMV-seropositive.

V usage is TRBV4-3 and J usage is TRBJ2-5; D is possibly TRBD1 (5 bases). This CDR3 region has 15 residues. Germline V gene data show CDR1 as LGHNA and CDR2 as YSLEER. The germline V and J ends were trimmed by 0 bases and 0 bases, with 8 bases remaining between them. The DNA of the CDR3 is TGCGCCAGCAGCCAAGATTGGACATACCAAGAGACCCAGTACTTC. This gives the protein CASSQDWTYQETQYF.

The rearrangement joins TRBV28 to TRBJ2-7; 7 bases align to TRBD2. Germline V gene data show CDR1 as MDHEN and CDR2 as SYDVKM. The CDR3 has 14 residues. The V gene end was trimmed by 1 base and the J gene end by 3 bases; junction bases not matched to a gene: 3. CDR3 in DNA: TGTGCCAGCAGTTTATTGGGGGACTACTACGAGCAGTACTTC. Its protein product is CASSLLGDYYEQYF.

The V and J genes are TRBV4-1 and TRBJ1-2, with D unclear. The germline CDR1 and CDR2 sequences are MGHRA and YSYEKL. Trimming took off 0 bases at V and 4 bases at J, with 9 bases between the two ends. The CDR3 extends over 14 amino acids. CDR3 sequence reads: CASSQDRGGYGYTF. The DNA for the CDR3 is TGCGCCAGCAGCCAAGACCGGGGAGGCTATGGCTACACCTTC.

The chain has TRBV7-2 and TRBJ1-5, with TRBD1 identical over 7 bases. This CDR3 is 14 amino acids long. CDR1 is SGHTA and CDR2 is FQGNSA in the germline V gene. V shed 5 bases and J 4 bases; nucleotides not matched to a gene: 5. CDR3 loop: CASSHGQENQPQHF. In DNA form, the CDR3 reads TGTGCCAGCAGCCACGGACAGGAGAATCAGCCCCAGCATTTT. The full variable domain, with the rest looked up from reference TRBV7-2 and TRBJ1-5, is GAGVSQSPSNKVTEKGKDVELRCDPISGHTALYWYRQSLGQGLEFLIYFQGNSAPDKSGLPSDRFSAERTGGSVSTLTIQRTQQEDSAVYLCASSHGQENQPQHFGDGTRLSIL.

This clone appeared a few times. The rearrangement uses TRBV6-5 and TRBJ1-3; D call uncertain. V dropped 7 bases and J dropped 2 bases, with 9 bases sitting between them. This CDR3 contains 13 residues. In germline, CDR1 is MNHEY, CDR2 SVGAGI. The CDR3 is CASKEPPGNTIYF. In nucleotides, the CDR3 is TGTGCCAGCAAGGAGCCTCCTGGAAACACCATATATTTT.

This chain uses TRBV11-2 with TRBJ2-7; D is possibly TRBD2 (7 bases). The V gene lost 3 bases and the J gene lost 3 bases, with 15 bases spanning the gap. Germline-derived CDR1 and CDR2 are SGHAT and FQNNGV. The CDR3 is 15 residues long. Here the CDR3 DNA reads TGTGCCAGCAGCTTGCGGGAGAGGGGGATCTACGAGCAGTACTTC. Protein: CASSLRERGIYEQYF.

This chain uses TRBV19 with TRBJ2-5; the D gene is possibly TRBD1 (6 bases). Germline V gene lookup returns CDR1 LNHDA and CDR2 SQIVND (reference sequence). The CDR3 covers 15 residues. Trimming took 5 bases from V and 11 from J, leaving 24 bases between them. The CDR3, as DNA: TGTGCCAGTAGTCCCGACCGGGACAATTTGGGGGAGCAGTACTTC. Translating it yields CASSPDRDNLGEQYF.

The CDR3 DNA is TGTGCCAGCAGCCAAGATTTTACAGGGTGGTATGGCTACACCTTC. Residues: CASSQDFTGWYGYTF. This chain links TRBV4-2 with TRBJ1-2; D might be TRBD1 (6 bases). This CDR3 has 15 residues. Germline values: CDR1 LGHNA, CDR2 YNFKEQ. V dropped 0 bases and J dropped 5 bases, with 13 bases sitting between them.

V gene TRBV2 combines with J gene TRBJ2-7; no reliable D call. V was clipped by 7 bases and J by 2 bases, with 21 bases between them. Germline CDR1 SNHLY, CDR2 FYNNEI. The CDR3 loop spans 16 amino acids. This chain's CDR3 is CASKTSPLTETYEQYF. The CDR3 DNA reads TGTGCCAGCAAGACCTCCCCCCTAACAGAGACCTACGAGCAGTACTTC. Looking up the rest from reference TRBV2 and TRBJ2-7 gives the full variable domain: EPEVTQTPSHQVTQMGQEVILRCVPISNHLYFYWYRQILGQKVEFLVSFYNNEISEKSEIFDDQFSVERPDGSNFTLKIRSTKLEDSAMYFCASKTSPLTETYEQYFGPGTRLTVT.

J is TRBJ2-7 and V is TRBV7-2; 11 bases map to TRBD2. CDR3 length: 15 residues. V lost 6 bases to trimming and J lost 2 bases; unmatched junction nucleotides: 6. CDR1 SGHTA and CDR2 FQGNSA come from the germline V gene. CDR3 nucleotide sequence: TGTGCCAGCAGTCTCAGACTAGCGGGGACCTACGAGCAGTACTTC. Residues: CASSLRLAGTYEQYF.

The chain is built from TRBV28 and TRBJ2-5; 9 bases map to TRBD1. The V and J ends lost 2 bases and 6 bases, in that order; junction bases with no gene match: 1. The CDR3 has 13 amino acids. Germline lookup yields CDR1 MDHEN and CDR2 SYDVKM. The DNA for the CDR3 is TGTGCCAGCAGTTTAGGGACAGGGAAGACCCAGTACTTC. It is translated as CASSLGTGKTQYF.

This chain links TRBV5-5 with TRBJ1-4; D gene ambiguous. CDR3 length equals 16 residues. V was pared by 0 bases and J by 7 bases, with 16 bases between. CDR1 and CDR2 (germline): SGHKS, YYEKEE (reference sequence). CDR3 sequence reads: CASSLASGQSGEKLFF. The DNA for the CDR3 is TGTGCCAGCAGCTTGGCCAGCGGTCAGAGCGGTGAAAAACTGTTTTTT.

The rearrangement uses TRBV28 and TRBJ2-6; tentatively, D is TRBD1 (5 bases). The germline V gene encodes CDR1 MDHEN and CDR2 SYDVKM. V shed 2 bases and J shed 1 base, with 12 bases lying between them. The CDR3 extends over 17 amino acids. CDR3 bases: TGTGCCAGCAGTTTACAAGGGTCAGGGTCTGGGGCCAACGTCCTGACTTTC. This translates into CASSLQGSGSGANVLTF. Supplemented by reference TRBV28 and TRBJ2-6, the full variable domain reads DVKVTQSSRYLVKRTGEKVFLECVQDMDHENMFWYRQDPGLGLRLIYFSYDVKMKEKGDIPEGYSVSREKKERFSLILESASTNQTSMYLCASSLQGSGSGANVLTFGAGSRLTVL.

The V call is TRBV28, the J call TRBJ2-5, with 12 bases aligning to TRBD2. CDR3 size: 18 residues. Losses at the gene ends were 3 bases for V and 6 bases for J; bases not matched to a gene: 14. Germline CDR1 and CDR2: MDHEN and SYDVKM. CDR3 nucleotide sequence: TGTGCCAGCAGTTTGGCGACTAGCGGGAGAGGGAGGTGGAAGACCCAGTACTTC. Its protein is CASSLATSGRGRWKTQYF.

V usage is TRBV6-6 and J usage is TRBJ2-7; 7 bases agree with TRBD2. CDR3 length: 15 amino acids. V was pared by 0 bases and J by 3 bases, with 5 bases of the junction left unmatched. Germline V gives CDR1 MNHNY, CDR2 SVGAGI (reference sequence). CDR3 nucleotides: TGTGCCAGCAGTTACTCGGGGGGGACGGGCTACGAGCAGTACTTC. Translation gives CASSYSGGTGYEQYF.

The rearrangement uses TRBV6-1 and TRBJ1-4; 9 bases map to TRBD1. J lost 8 bases, V lost 5 bases, and 6 bases had no gene match. Germline assignment: CDR1 MNHNS and CDR2 SASEGT. The CDR3 loop spans 14 amino acids. CDR3 DNA: TGTGCCAGCAGTACACAGGGGGCGAGGGAAAAACTGTTTTTT. It encodes CASSTQGAREKLFF.

The chain has TRBV11-2 and TRBJ2-7, with 12 bases fitting TRBD2. The CDR3 totals 14 residues. CDR1 is SGHAT and CDR2 is FQNNGV in the germline V gene. J gave up 4 bases and V 10 bases, and 8 bases lay outside the gene matches. CDR3 sequence reads: CATNPGLAGYEQYF. CDR3 sequence (DNA): TGTGCCACCAATCCGGGACTAGCGGGTTACGAGCAGTACTTC.

The J gene is TRBJ2-7, the V gene TRBV6-1, with a weak D call TRBD2 (5 bases). Germline values: CDR1 MNHNS, CDR2 SASEGT. The CDR3 loop spans 19 amino acids. The V and J ends lost 1 base and 1 base respectively, with 23 bases between them. The CDR3 reads CASSEVSGKFSVQSYEQYF. In nucleotides, the CDR3 is TGTGCCAGCAGTGAAGTTTCGGGAAAGTTCTCAGTACAATCCTACGAGCAGTACTTC.

This chain uses TRBV27 with TRBJ1-5; 7 bases are a match to TRBD1. Looked up from germline, CDR1 is MNHEY and CDR2 is SMNVEV (reference sequence). The V segment lost 9 bases and the J segment 3 bases; nucleotides outside the gene matches: 11. The CDR3 loop spans 15 amino acids. In DNA, the CDR3 is TGTGCCAGTGGGAGGAGGGGACAGCACAATCAGCCCCAGCATTTT. Protein product: CASGRRGQHNQPQHF.

CDR3 sequence (DNA): TGTGCCAGCAGCCTCAACAGGCGGGGGAATCAGCCCCAGCATTTT. It specifies CASSLNRRGNQPQHF. The chain uses TRBV5-8 and TRBJ1-5, with a tentative D call TRBD1 (5 bases). Trimming shortened V by 4 bases and J by 4 bases, and 15 bases separated the two germline ends. Germline loops: CDR1 SGHTS, CDR2 YDEGEE. The CDR3 spans 15 residues.

This rearrangement joins TRBV7-2 to TRBJ1-1, with D maybe TRBD1 (5 bases). Germline CDR1 and CDR2: SGHTA and FQGNSA. The CDR3 runs 14 residues. With 4 bases removed from V and 4 bases from J, the gap between germline ends came to 13 bases. The CDR3 DNA is TGTGCCAGCAGCTCCGGGACTGTTGGCACTGAAGCTTTCTTT. Its translation is CASSSGTVGTEAFF.

The V call is TRBV18, the J call TRBJ1-1; 7 nucleotides match TRBD1. CDR3 length equals 16 residues. The germline gives CDR1 KGHSH, CDR2 LQKENI. V lost 3 bases to trimming and J lost 0 bases; unmatched junction nucleotides: 7. For the CDR3, the DNA is TGTGCCAGCTCACCCCTACTTGGACAGGTGAACACTGAAGCTTTCTTT. Its translation is CASSPLLGQVNTEAFF.

This clone was recorded once. The chain couples TRBV5-1 to TRBJ2-7, with 9 bases aligning to TRBD1. V lost 4 bases to trimming and J lost 5 bases; unmatched junction nucleotides: 7. From germline, CDR1 is SGHRS and CDR2 YFSETQ. This CDR3 has 14 residues. In nucleotides, the CDR3 is TGCGCCAGCAGCCCGGGACAGGGTGTCGACGAGCAGTACTTC. Translating gives CASSPGQGVDEQYF. Filled out from reference TRBV5-1 and TRBJ2-7, the complete variable domain reads KAGVTQTPRYLIKTRGQQVTLSCSPISGHRSVSWYQQTPGQGLQFLFEYFSETQRNKGNFPGRFSGRQFSNSRSEMNVSTLELGDSALYLCASSPGQGVDEQYFGPGTRLTVT.

The chain combines TRBV7-2 with TRBJ1-1; TRBD1 might be the D (5 bases). V was cut by 5 bases and J by 4 bases, with 17 bases left in between. CDR3 length equals 15 residues. Germline CDR1 is SGHTA and CDR2 is FQGNSA. For the CDR3, the DNA is TGTGCCAGCAGCCTGCAGGGAATGAGAGGCACTGAAGCTTTCTTT. Protein sequence: CASSLQGMRGTEAFF.

This rearrangement joins TRBV10-3 to TRBJ2-3, with 11 bases aligning to TRBD2. CDR1 and CDR2 from the germline V gene are ENHRY and SYGVKD. This CDR3 contains 18 residues. V gave up 3 bases and J gave up 0 bases; unmatched junction bases: 8. CDR3 nucleotides: TGTGCCATCAGTGATCCGGGACTAGCGGACTCCAGCACAGATACGCAGTATTTT. This gives the protein CAISDPGLADSSTDTQYF.

J is TRBJ2-3 and V is TRBV5-1; D is possibly TRBD1 (6 bases). Germline V lookup: CDR1 SGHRS, CDR2 YFSETQ. This CDR3 is built from 14 residues. V dropped 5 bases and J dropped 2 bases, with 12 bases sitting between them. Here the CDR3 reads CASRWTASTDTQYF. CDR3 DNA: TGCGCCAGCAGGTGGACAGCGTCCACAGATACGCAGTATTTT.

The CDR3 DNA reads as TGTGCCAGCAGTTTGGAACTAGCGGTCTACAATGAGCAGTTCTTC. Its protein is CASSLELAVYNEQFF. This chain joins TRBV27 and TRBJ2-1; 8 bases fit TRBD2. The trim removed 3 bases at V and 3 bases at J, leaving 4 bases unmatched. Looked up from germline, CDR1 is MNHEY and CDR2 is SMNVEV (reference sequence). CDR3 length: 15 residues.

The chain uses TRBV10-3 and TRBJ2-7; 9 nucleotides match TRBD1. J gave up 4 bases and V 4 bases, and 8 bases lay outside the gene matches. This CDR3 region has 15 residues. Germline-derived CDR1 and CDR2 are ENHRY and SYGVKD. The CDR3 DNA sequence: TGTGCCATCAGTGCCACAGGGGGCGCGTTATACGAGCAGTACTTC. Its translation: CAISATGGALYEQYF.

This clone turned up a few times. The chain has TRBV5-1 and TRBJ2-5, with 14 nucleotides matching TRBD2. CDR1 and CDR2 (germline): SGHRS, YFSETQ. This CDR3 spans 16 amino acids. Trimming took 0 bases from V and 9 from J; bases not matched to a gene: 7. CDR3 DNA: TGCGCCAGCAGCTTGGCCGGGACTAGCGGGAGATTGGCCCAGTACTTC. Its protein is CASSLAGTSGRLAQYF.

The V call is TRBV7-2, the J call TRBJ2-1; the match to TRBD2 covers 11 bases. V lost 1 base and J lost 6; bases outside the gene matches: 2. The CDR3 has 15 residues. The germline CDR1 and CDR2 sequences are SGHTA and FQGNSA. CDR3 protein: CASSLVLAGVNEQFF. DNA of the CDR3: TGTGCCAGCAGCTTAGTACTAGCGGGAGTCAATGAGCAGTTCTTC.

The J gene is TRBJ2-6, the V gene TRBV2, with D uncertain. Germline V gene sequence: CDR1 SNHLY, CDR2 FYNNEI. The CDR3 spans 14 residues. Trimming took 4 bases from V and 2 from J, leaving 6 bases between them. CDR3 nucleotide sequence: TGTGCCAGCAGTGGGTACACTGGGGCCAACGTCCTGACTTTC. This translates into CASSGYTGANVLTF. Drawing the rest from reference TRBV2 and TRBJ2-6, the complete variable domain is EPEVTQTPSHQVTQMGQEVILRCVPISNHLYFYWYRQILGQKVEFLVSFYNNEISEKSEIFDDQFSVERPDGSNFTLKIRSTKLEDSAMYFCASSGYTGANVLTFGAGSRLTVL.

The table lists this clone with a few counts. J is TRBJ2-3 and V is TRBV7-3; D might be TRBD2 (6 bases). The CDR3 length is 14 residues. From germline, CDR1 is SGHTA and CDR2 FQGTGA. Trimming stripped 2 bases from V and 6 bases from J, with 12 bases between. CDR3 DNA sequence: TGTGCCAGCAGCTTATTGGGGGGTAGGGATACGCAGTATTTT. It specifies CASSLLGGRDTQYF. Full variable domain (missing parts from reference TRBV7-3 and TRBJ2-3): GAGVSQTPSNKVTEKGKYVELRCDPISGHTALYWYRQSLGQGPEFLIYFQGTGAADDSGLPNDRFFAVRPEGSVSTLKIQRTERGDSAVYLCASSLLGGRDTQYFGPGTRLTVL.